These 11 T cell receptor beta chains were all obtained from the same sample, sequenced in a study of CD8 T cells in ankylosing spondylitis. Their recognized antigens are unknown. TCRdb re-called the 5' RACE reads through MiXCR, storing one row per CDR3 protein. The sample includes roughly 470,000 distinct CDR3 sequences, 25% to 30% of them seen just once. General study points: Blood of patients with ankylosing spondylitis appeared to be characterized by a TCR beta motif of eight highly homologous variants.

Sequencing was carried out using blood, either unsorted or a sorted T cell fraction (not recorded which). The receptors shown here come from a male donor with ankylosing spondylitis.

This clonotype was seen only a few times. This chain uses TRBV15 with TRBJ2-3; 9 bases map to TRBD2. The trim removed 5 bases at V and 0 bases at J, leaving 6 bases unmatched. This CDR3 is built from 16 residues. Germline values: CDR1 LNHNV, CDR2 YYDKDF (reference sequence). CDR3 region: CATSGGLATSTDTQYF. Here the CDR3 DNA reads TGTGCCACCAGCGGAGGACTAGCGACAAGCACAGATACGCAGTATTTT.

This clonotype was recorded a few times. V is TRBV7-2 and J is TRBJ1-5, with a possible D match to TRBD1 (5 bases). The germline gives CDR1 SGHTA, CDR2 FQGNSA. Trimming pared 5 bases from V and 5 bases from J, leaving 16 bases between. The CDR3 has 15 amino acids. CDR3 residues: CASSAFMGGDQPQHF. Here the CDR3 DNA reads TGTGCCAGCAGCGCATTTATGGGGGGGGATCAGCCCCAGCATTTT.

The chain links TRBV20-1 to TRBJ2-1, with 13 positions matching TRBD2. The germline CDR1 and CDR2 sequences are DFQATT and SNEGSKA (reference sequence). Trimming at V came to 7 bases and at J to 8 bases, leaving 5 bases not matched to a gene. The CDR3 has 13 residues. For the CDR3, the DNA is TGCAGTGGCCGGACTAGCGGGAGCTATGAGCAGTTCTTC. It is translated as CSGRTSGSYEQFF.

The chain is built from TRBV11-2 and TRBJ2-7; the D gene is possibly TRBD1 (5 bases). The CDR3 runs 15 residues. V shed 5 bases and J shed 1 base, with 15 bases lying between them. The germline gives CDR1 SGHAT, CDR2 FQNNGV. CDR3 sequence: CASSQPTVTSYEQYF. DNA for the CDR3: TGTGCCAGCAGCCAACCGACAGTGACTTCCTACGAGCAGTACTTC.

This clonotype turned up a few times. V is TRBV19 and J is TRBJ2-3; a possible D gene is TRBD1 (6 bases). The V end lost 5 bases, the J end lost 1 base, and 19 bases lay between the germline ends. The CDR3 sequence is 17 residues long. CDR1 LNHDA and CDR2 SQIVND come from the germline V gene (reference sequence). Written as DNA, the CDR3 is TGTGCCAGTAGTCCTGCCTCCGGGACATCCGGCACAGATACGCAGTATTTT. Translated, it gives CASSPASGTSGTDTQYF.

This clonotype has more than one count but fewer than ten. The rearrangement links TRBV11-3 to TRBJ2-1; the match to TRBD1 covers 7 bases. V lost 5 bases to trimming and J lost 3 bases; unmatched junction nucleotides: 7. The germline V gene has CDR1 SGHNT and CDR2 YENEEA. The CDR3 spans 15 residues. CDR3 protein: CASSTRQGVYNEQFF. DNA for the CDR3: TGTGCCAGCAGCACCCGGCAGGGGGTCTACAATGAGCAGTTCTTC.

The CDR3 here is CAISESRTSSEQYF. CDR3 sequence (DNA): TGTGCCATCAGTGAGTCAAGGACTAGCTCCGAGCAGTACTTC. The V call is TRBV10-3, the J call TRBJ2-7; 8 bases map to TRBD2. With 0 bases clipped from V and 6 bases from J, the junction kept 4 bases outside the gene matches. The CDR3 runs to 14 residues. Germline lookup yields CDR1 ENHRY and CDR2 SYGVKD.

This clonotype was counted many times. The J gene is TRBJ2-3, the V gene TRBV5-1; D is uncertain. Germline CDR1 SGHRS, CDR2 YFSETQ. The CDR3 loop spans 15 amino acids. The V end was cut by 2 bases, the J end by 0 bases, with 10 bases between. The CDR3 protein is CASSFASSSTDTQYF. Written as DNA, the CDR3 is TGCGCCAGCAGCTTTGCGTCTTCTAGCACAGATACGCAGTATTTT.

This clonotype was counted at least ten times. V is TRBV20-1 and J is TRBJ2-1, with a weak D call TRBD2 (5 bases). This CDR3 contains 13 residues. The germline V gene has CDR1 DFQATT and CDR2 SNEGSKA (reference sequence). The V gene lost 3 bases and the J gene lost 8 bases, with 14 bases spanning the gap. The CDR3 reads CSASRLAAYEQFF. The CDR3 region has the DNA TGCAGTGCTAGTCGGCTAGCCGCCTATGAGCAGTTCTTC.

This clonotype has only a few counts. This rearrangement joins TRBV5-1 to TRBJ1-5, with D possibly TRBD1 on 5 matching bases. The CDR3 contains 13 residues. V lost 4 bases, J lost 5 bases, and 10 bases lay in between. Germline V gene lookup returns CDR1 SGHRS and CDR2 YFSETQ. The CDR3 reads CASSPGTDQPQHF. CDR3 DNA sequence: TGCGCCAGCAGCCCCGGGACGGATCAGCCCCAGCATTTT. The full variable domain, completed using reference TRBV5-1 and TRBJ1-5, is KAGVTQTPRYLIKTRGQQVTLSCSPISGHRSVSWYQQTPGQGLQFLFEYFSETQRNKGNFPGRFSGRQFSNSRSEMNVSTLELGDSALYLCASSPGTDQPQHFGDGTRLSIL.

There are a few counts of this clonotype. V and J are TRBV29-1 and TRBJ2-3; TRBD1 matches 7 bases. The CDR3 is made up of 13 amino acids. Germline V gives CDR1 SQVTM, CDR2 ANQGSEA. Trimming at V came to 8 bases and at J to 1 base, leaving 6 bases not matched to a gene. In DNA form, the CDR3 reads TGCAGCCCCGGACAGGAGGGCACAGATACGCAGTATTTT. It translates to CSPGQEGTDTQYF.